Sequencing of this T cell receptor beta chain was carried out in a study of pediatric ulcerative colitis. The study's findings and limits: A couple of rectal clonotypes were found only in ulcerative colitis patients, all of them. Acute severe colitis showed lower rectal diversity from clonal expansions. Compared with controls, ulcerative colitis showed greater blood-rectum clone sharing.

The rectum was sampled with one to two pinch biopsies at colonoscopy. Clones were read by immunoSEQ multiplex PCR, and TCRdb kept only the in-frame ones, dropping some. This table has tens of thousands of clones, 78% appearing once. This CDR3 contains 13 residues. Per the germline V gene, CDR1 is SQVTM and CDR2 is ANQGSEA. Between the trimmed V and J ends, which lost 4 bases and 1 base, there was a span of 8 bases. On this clone itself: What it recognizes is unknown.

The sequence derives from a girl aged 10-17 years with moderate ulcerative colitis. V usage is TRBV29-1 and J usage is TRBJ2-4; D unresolved. Material for sequencing was gut tissue. The CDR3 coding sequence is TGCAGCGTTGTTATGGCTGCCAAAAACATTCAGTACTTC. Its translation is CSVVMAAKNIQYF.